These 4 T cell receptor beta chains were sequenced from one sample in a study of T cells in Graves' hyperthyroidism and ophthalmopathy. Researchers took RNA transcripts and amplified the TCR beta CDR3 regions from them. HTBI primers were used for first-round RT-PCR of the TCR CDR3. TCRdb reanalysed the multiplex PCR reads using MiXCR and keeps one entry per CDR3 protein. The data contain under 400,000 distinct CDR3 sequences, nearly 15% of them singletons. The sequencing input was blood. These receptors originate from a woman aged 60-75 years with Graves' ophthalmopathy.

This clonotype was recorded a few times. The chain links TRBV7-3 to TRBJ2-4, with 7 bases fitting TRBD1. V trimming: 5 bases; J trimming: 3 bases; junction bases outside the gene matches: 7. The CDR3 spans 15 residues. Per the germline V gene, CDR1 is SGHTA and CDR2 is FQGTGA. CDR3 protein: CASSPTGVDKNIQYF. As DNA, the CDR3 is TGTGCCAGCAGCCCAACAGGGGTCGACAAAAACATTCAGTACTTC.

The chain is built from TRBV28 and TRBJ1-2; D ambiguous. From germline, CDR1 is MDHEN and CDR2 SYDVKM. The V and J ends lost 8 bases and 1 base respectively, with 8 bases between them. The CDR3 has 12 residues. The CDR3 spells CASGPGNYGYTF. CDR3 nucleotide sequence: TGTGCCAGCGGCCCGGGTAACTATGGCTACACCTTC.

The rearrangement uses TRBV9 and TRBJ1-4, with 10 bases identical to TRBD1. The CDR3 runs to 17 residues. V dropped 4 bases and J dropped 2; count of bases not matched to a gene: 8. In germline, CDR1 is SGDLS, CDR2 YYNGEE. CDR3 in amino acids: CASSLGTGAYTNEKLFF. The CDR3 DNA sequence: TGTGCCAGCAGCCTCGGGACAGGGGCTTATACTAATGAAAAACTGTTTTTT.

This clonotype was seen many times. Written as DNA, the CDR3 is TGTGCCAGCAGCTCCCCGGGGCAAGAGACCCAGTACTTC. Translation gives CASSSPGQETQYF. The gene calls are TRBV11-1 and TRBJ2-5; possible D gene TRBD2, 5 bases. Germline V lookup: CDR1 SGHAT, CDR2 FQDESV (reference sequence). V was shortened by 4 bases and J by 2 bases, with 8 bases between the two germline ends. The CDR3 has 13 residues. The whole variable domain, filled in from reference TRBV11-1 and TRBJ2-5, reads EAEVAQSPRYKITEKSQAVAFWCDPISGHATLYWYRQILGQGPELLVQFQDESVVDDSQLPKDRFSAERLKGVDSTLKIQPAELGDSAMYLCASSSPGQETQYFGPGTRLLVL.